This T cell receptor beta chain comes out of a study of cytomegalovirus exposure and HLA in healthy donors. With 60 Vbeta and 13 Jbeta primers, the PCR was carried out. Clones were sequenced by immunoSEQ multiplex PCR, and TCRdb holds only the in-frame ones, with some missing. The top ten clones hold roughly 0.24% of a sample with 150,000 to 200,000 clones, about 88% of them seen once. Germline V gene data show CDR1 as SGHAT and CDR2 as FQNNGV. This CDR3 region has 13 residues. V was clipped by 8 bases and J by 4 bases; unmatched bases: 4. This rearrangement joins TRBV11-2 to TRBJ2-1; 8 positions agree with TRBD2. Sequencing was performed on PBMCs. The origin of this receptor is a girl less than two years old in good health and CMV-seronegative. CDR3 bases: TGTGCCAGCGCACTAGCGGAATACAATGAGCAGTTCTTC. It encodes CASALAEYNEQFF.